This entry lists 32 T cell receptor beta chains sequenced from one sample in a study of low-dose radiotherapy and immunotherapy resistance in tumors. Alpha and beta chains were covered, as first-strand cDNA relied on TRAV- and TRBV-specific primers. The PCR that amplified TCRs ran for approximately 20 cycles, relying on a constant-region primer and a V-primer adapter. Via MiXCR, TCRdb re-called the reads, giving one row per CDR3 protein. The table has about 5,600 distinct CDR3 sequences, roughly 80% seen once. These TCRs come from a human donor with advanced metastatic prostate, ovarian, gallbladder or colorectal cancer (not recorded which). This table probably holds off-target reads from a library built for another chain.

The CDR3, as DNA: TGCGCCAGCAGCTTGGCGGCGGGCCTCAATGAGCAGTTCTTC. Translating it yields CASSLAAGLNEQFF. The chain carries TRBV5-1 and TRBJ2-1; tentative D call: TRBD2 (5 bases). The CDR3 loop spans 14 amino acids. In germline, CDR1 is SGHRS, CDR2 YFSETQ. V was shortened by 0 bases and J by 6 bases, with 10 bases between the two germline ends.

The rearrangement links TRBV19 to TRBJ1-5, with TRBD1 as a possible D gene (5 bases). V was pared by 6 bases and J by 1 base, with 25 bases between. In germline, CDR1 is LNHDA, CDR2 SQIVND (reference sequence). This CDR3 is 19 amino acids long. This CDR3 reads CASSLRVTGLVVSNQPQHF. DNA for the CDR3: TGTGCCAGTAGCCTCCGGGTCACAGGCCTCGTAGTCAGCAATCAGCCCCAGCATTTT.

CDR3 sequence (DNA): TGTGCCAGCAGTCTAGCCCTCGGGGCTTTTGACTATGGCTACACCTTC. Translating gives CASSLALGAFDYGYTF. The rearrangement uses TRBV2 and TRBJ1-2; perhaps TRBD1 as D (5 bases). V dropped 5 bases and J dropped 3 bases, with 19 bases sitting between them. This CDR3 spans 16 amino acids. Germline CDR1 is SNHLY and CDR2 is FYNNEI.

The rearrangement joins TRBV5-1 to TRBJ2-7; 7 bases match TRBD2. With 0 bases clipped from V and 5 bases from J, the junction kept 8 bases outside the gene matches. The CDR3 has 15 residues. The germline CDR1 and CDR2 sequences are SGHRS and YFSETQ. In nucleotides, the CDR3 is TGCGCCAGCAGCTTGGGGGGACTATCGGTCGACGAGCAGTACTTC. It codes for CASSLGGLSVDEQYF. The full variable domain, its missing parts supplied by reference TRBV5-1 and TRBJ2-7, is KAGVTQTPRYLIKTRGQQVTLSCSPISGHRSVSWYQQTPGQGLQFLFEYFSETQRNKGNFPGRFSGRQFSNSRSEMNVSTLELGDSALYLCASSLGGLSVDEQYFGPGTRLTVT.

V gene TRBV12-3 or TRBV12-4 combines with J gene TRBJ1-1; no reliable D call. With 6 bases removed from V and 2 bases from J, the gap between germline ends came to 10 bases. This CDR3 is 13 amino acids long. The CDR3 DNA reads as TGTGCCAGCAGGGACCAAGCCAACACTGAAGCTTTCTTT. Its translation: CASRDQANTEAFF.

The rearrangement joins TRBV4-3 to TRBJ1-1; a possible D gene is TRBD1 (5 bases). CDR1 is LGHNA, CDR2 YSLEER, per germline. The CDR3 is 15 residues long. Deletions cut 8 bases from V and 4 bases from J, with 20 bases between. The CDR3 loop reads CASSALQEGSTEAFF. The CDR3 DNA sequence: TGCGCCAGCTCCGCATTACAGGAGGGGAGCACTGAAGCTTTCTTT.

The chain carries TRBV14 and TRBJ1-1; the match to TRBD1 covers 10 bases. Per the germline V gene, CDR1 is SGHDN and CDR2 is FVKESK. The ends lost 3 bases at V and 0 bases at J; junction bases unmatched: 16. This CDR3 has 20 residues. The CDR3 loop is CASSHTGTGDIQPMNTEAFF. CDR3 coding DNA: TGTGCCAGCAGCCATACCGGGACAGGGGATATCCAGCCCATGAACACTGAAGCTTTCTTT.

The CDR3 sequence is CSASRQGTYNEQFF. DNA of the CDR3: TGCAGTGCTAGTCGGCAGGGGACCTACAATGAGCAGTTCTTC. The chain is built from TRBV20-1 and TRBJ2-1; a weak D match, TRBD1 (6 bases). The CDR3 extends over 14 amino acids. The germline gives CDR1 DFQATT, CDR2 SNEGSKA (reference sequence). V lost 3 bases, J lost 2 bases, and 11 bases lay in between.

The chain carries TRBV6-8 and TRBJ2-7; the D is unclear. The germline V gene encodes CDR1 MNHGY and CDR2 SAAAGT. This CDR3 is 12 amino acids long. V was clipped by 7 bases and J by 1 base, with 8 bases between them. The CDR3 coding sequence is TGTGCCAGCAAAGACCGTTCCTACGAGCAGTACTTC. Its protein product is CASKDRSYEQYF.

Only one count was recorded for this clonotype. The gene calls are TRBV7-9 and TRBJ1-6, with D unclear. V lost 5 bases and J 8 bases, leaving 16 bases between the germline ends. Germline lookup yields CDR1 SEHNR and CDR2 FQNEAQ (reference sequence). This CDR3 spans 15 amino acids. CDR3 region: CASSHLLKAYSPLHF. CDR3 DNA sequence: TGTGCCAGCAGCCATCTACTCAAAGCCTATTCACCCCTCCACTTT.

The rearrangement uses TRBV5-5 and TRBJ1-3; D unresolved. V lost 8 bases to trimming and J lost 3 bases, with 12 bases between them. CDR3 length: 13 amino acids. Germline assignment: CDR1 SGHKS and CDR2 YYEKEE (reference sequence). Here the CDR3 DNA reads TGTGCCAGTTCTCGGGTCGATGGAAACACCATATATTTT. Translating gives CASSRVDGNTIYF. The whole variable domain, filled in from reference TRBV5-5 and TRBJ1-3, reads DAGVTQSPTHLIKTRGQQVTLRCSPISGHKSVSWYQQVLGQGPQFIFQYYEKEERGRGNFPDRFSARQFPNYSSELNVNALLLGDSALYLCASSRVDGNTIYFGEGSWLTVV.

The V call is TRBV20-1, the J call TRBJ2-2; TRBD1 matches at 10 bases. This CDR3 has 15 amino acids. The germline CDR1 and CDR2 sequences are DFQATT and SNEGSKA (reference sequence). The V and J ends lost 6 bases and 6 bases, in that order; junction bases with no gene match: 10. CDR3 sequence (DNA): TGCAGTGCGAGACCCGGGACAGGGGTGCCCGGGGAGCTGTTTTTT. This sequence encodes CSARPGTGVPGELFF.

The chain employs TRBV6-5 and TRBJ2-1; D unresolved. This CDR3 has 15 residues. V lost 8 bases and J 5 bases, leaving 19 bases between the germline ends. Germline CDR1 is MNHEY and CDR2 is SVGAGI. The CDR3 DNA is TGTGCCAGCCTGGCCTCCTACCATCCTAACAATGAGCAGTTCTTC. It is translated as CASLASYHPNNEQFF.

The chain links TRBV5-1 to TRBJ2-7; D unresolved. V was clipped by 3 bases and J by 4 bases, with 5 bases between them. Germline loops: CDR1 SGHRS, CDR2 YFSETQ. This CDR3 is built from 11 residues. CDR3 sequence (DNA): TGCGCCAGCAGCTCAGGATACGAGCAGTACTTC. This sequence encodes CASSSGYEQYF.

This clonotype was seen more than once but under ten times. The genes are TRBV6-6 and TRBJ2-7; 8 positions match TRBD2. Per germline, CDR1 MNHNY and CDR2 SVGAGI (reference sequence). The CDR3 totals 14 residues. Trimming removed 6 bases from V and 7 bases from J; junction bases left unmatched: 11. The chain's CDR3 is CASRLPSGSGEQYF. The CDR3 nucleotides are TGTGCCAGCAGGTTGCCTAGCGGGTCGGGGGAGCAGTACTTC.

This clonotype was picked up a small number of times. V and J are TRBV24-1 and TRBJ2-7; D ambiguous. The CDR3 contains 13 residues. CDR1 is KGHDR and CDR2 is SFDVKD in the germline V gene. The V end lost 4 bases, the J end lost 1 base, and 7 bases lay between the germline ends. The CDR3 coding sequence is TGTGCCACCAGTGAGGCTGCGTCCTACGAGCAGTACTTC. Amino acids: CATSEAASYEQYF.

The chain uses TRBV2 and TRBJ1-2; 10 nucleotides agree with TRBD1. Germline CDR1 SNHLY, CDR2 FYNNEI. V dropped 4 bases and J dropped 7; count of bases not matched to a gene: 3. The CDR3 contains 13 residues. For the CDR3, the DNA is TGTGCCAGCAGTGGGGGGACAGGGGTTGGCTACACCTTC. As protein: CASSGGTGVGYTF. Together with reference TRBV2 and TRBJ1-2, the CDR3 gives the full variable domain: EPEVTQTPSHQVTQMGQEVILRCVPISNHLYFYWYRQILGQKVEFLVSFYNNEISEKSEIFDDQFSVERPDGSNFTLKIRSTKLEDSAMYFCASSGGTGVGYTFGSGTRLTVV.

The chain recombines TRBV29-1 with TRBJ1-1; D possibly corresponds to TRBD1 (5 bases). Germline CDR1 is SQVTM and CDR2 is ANQGSEA. Trimming took 5 bases from V and 4 from J, leaving 14 bases between them. This CDR3 has 13 residues. The CDR3 reads CSVTPMGPTEAFF. The CDR3 DNA sequence: TGCAGCGTTACTCCTATGGGACCCACTGAAGCTTTCTTT.

This rearrangement joins TRBV2 to TRBJ2-7; D gene unclear. Germline V gene lookup returns CDR1 SNHLY and CDR2 FYNNEI. The V and J ends lost 5 bases and 2 bases respectively, with 7 bases between them. This CDR3 spans 12 amino acids. CDR3 sequence (DNA): TGTGCCAGCAGTCCCCAGGCCTACGAGCAGTACTTC. The encoded protein is CASSPQAYEQYF.

J is TRBJ2-1 and V is TRBV9; 10 nucleotides align to TRBD2. Per the germline V gene, CDR1 is SGDLS and CDR2 is YYNGEE. This CDR3 comprises 17 residues. V lost 1 base, J lost 7 bases, and 11 bases stayed unmatched. The DNA of the CDR3 is TGTGCCAGCAGCGTAAGCGGGGGGGCCCCCGTCTTAAATGAGCAGTTCTTC. It translates to CASSVSGGAPVLNEQFF. The complete variable domain, with remaining parts taken from reference TRBV9 and TRBJ2-1, reads DSGVTQTPKHLITATGQRVTLRCSPRSGDLSVYWYQQSLDQGLQFLIQYYNGEERAKGNILERFSAQQFPDLHSELNLSSLELGDSALYFCASSVSGGAPVLNEQFFGPGTRLTVL.

This clonotype has a single count. The chain combines TRBV29-1 with TRBJ1-1; D unresolved. The CDR3 runs 12 residues. The V gene lost 4 bases and the J gene lost 11 bases, with 17 bases spanning the gap. Germline V gives CDR1 SQVTM, CDR2 ANQGSEA. CDR3 bases: TGCAGCGTTGCCACGGATTCTGCGAGGGCTTTCTTT. This sequence encodes CSVATDSARAFF.

The chain carries TRBV7-8 and TRBJ2-2; a possible D gene is TRBD2 (5 bases). Deletions cut 1 base from V and 4 bases from J, with 7 bases between. The CDR3 runs 14 residues. Germline V gene sequence: CDR1 SGHVS, CDR2 FQNEAQ. The CDR3 loop reads CASSLGEGTGELFF. The CDR3 coding sequence is TGTGCCAGCAGCTTAGGCGAGGGCACCGGGGAGCTGTTTTTT.

This CDR3 is CASSLTGERGQPQHF. For the CDR3, the DNA is TGTGCCAGCAGCCTGACAGGGGAAAGGGGGCAGCCCCAGCATTTT. The J gene is TRBJ1-5, the V gene TRBV6-4, with 8 bases matching TRBD1. Germline V gene lookup returns CDR1 MRHNA and CDR2 SNTAGT. The CDR3 runs to 15 residues. Unmatched junction bases numbered 11, after V lost 6 bases and J lost 7 bases.

The rearrangement links TRBV5-4 to TRBJ2-5, with a possible D match to TRBD2 (5 bases). The CDR3 has 14 amino acids. V was pared by 2 bases and J by 0 bases, with 8 bases between. CDR1 is SGHNT and CDR2 is YYREEE in the germline V gene (reference sequence). The CDR3 DNA reads TGTGCCAGCAGCTTTTTGACTAACCAAGAGACCCAGTACTTC. It yields the protein CASSFLTNQETQYF.

The V call is TRBV4-2, the J call TRBJ2-5; D remains unclear. Trimming removed 3 bases at V and 4 bases at J, with 12 bases between. Germline V CDR1 and CDR2: LGHNA, YNFKEQ. The CDR3 totals 14 residues. In nucleotides, the CDR3 is TGTGCCAGCAGCCAGATAGGTGGTAGAGAGACCCAGTACTTC. Its protein is CASSQIGGRETQYF.

This clonotype was picked up one time. The CDR3 spells CASRGGSSGANVLTF. The CDR3 nucleotides are TGTGCCAGTAGGGGGGGATCCTCTGGGGCCAACGTCCTGACTTTC. The gene calls are TRBV28 and TRBJ2-6; tentatively, D is TRBD2 (7 bases). In germline, CDR1 is MDHEN, CDR2 SYDVKM. The V and J ends lost 9 bases and 0 bases respectively, with 12 bases between them. The CDR3 is 15 amino acids.

This sequence joins TRBV2 and TRBJ2-3, with a tentative D call TRBD1 (5 bases). The CDR3 consists of 11 residues. The germline gives CDR1 SNHLY, CDR2 FYNNEI. V lost 7 bases and J 6 bases, leaving 8 bases between the germline ends. The DNA of the CDR3 is TGTGCCAGCACAAGGGGTGATACGCAGTATTTT. Its protein product is CASTRGDTQYF.

J is TRBJ2-5 and V is TRBV10-3; D not resolved. Germline V gene lookup returns CDR1 ENHRY and CDR2 SYGVKD. Between the trimmed V and J ends, which lost 4 bases and 3 bases, there was a span of 9 bases. The CDR3 is 13 amino acids. CDR3 sequence reads: CAISAPSEETQYF. The CDR3 DNA follows: TGTGCCATCAGTGCCCCATCAGAAGAGACCCAGTACTTC.

This clonotype was found a few times. V is TRBV5-1 and J is TRBJ2-1; the D is unclear. Trimming stripped 0 bases from V and 10 bases from J, with 14 bases between. The germline gives CDR1 SGHRS, CDR2 YFSETQ. The CDR3 sequence is 14 residues long. CDR3 nucleotide sequence: TGCGCCAGCAGCTTGGCCGTGGTCGTCGGCGAGCAGTTCTTC. Translation gives CASSLAVVVGEQFF. Full variable domain (rest looked up from reference TRBV5-1 and TRBJ2-1): KAGVTQTPRYLIKTRGQQVTLSCSPISGHRSVSWYQQTPGQGLQFLFEYFSETQRNKGNFPGRFSGRQFSNSRSEMNVSTLELGDSALYLCASSLAVVVGEQFFGPGTRLTVL.

The chain couples TRBV2 to TRBJ2-5, with 10 bases lining up with TRBD1. This CDR3 has 15 amino acids. The germline gives CDR1 SNHLY, CDR2 FYNNEI. J was trimmed by 1 base and V by 3 bases; bases with no gene match: 2. CDR3 DNA: TGTGCCAGCAGTGATGGACAGGGGGGCCAAGAGACCCAGTACTTC. This gives the protein CASSDGQGGQETQYF.

This chain joins TRBV7-2 and TRBJ1-2; D remains unclear. V was clipped by 2 bases and J by 4 bases, with 14 bases between them. This CDR3 is 15 amino acids long. CDR1 SGHTA and CDR2 FQGNSA come from the germline V gene. As DNA, the CDR3 is TGTGCCAGCAGCTTATCCCACACCTCCCTCTATGGCTACACCTTC. Protein sequence: CASSLSHTSLYGYTF.

This clonotype was seen just once. The chain combines TRBV7-2 with TRBJ2-3, with D hard to call. Germline V lookup: CDR1 SGHTA, CDR2 FQGNSA. The CDR3 covers 11 residues. Trimming stripped 5 bases from V and 6 bases from J, with 6 bases between. The CDR3 coding sequence is TGTGCCAGCAGCCGCATTGATACGCAGTATTTT. The encoded protein is CASSRIDTQYF. The full variable domain, rest sourced from reference TRBV7-2 and TRBJ2-3, is GAGVSQSPSNKVTEKGKDVELRCDPISGHTALYWYRQSLGQGLEFLIYFQGNSAPDKSGLPSDRFSAERTGGSVSTLTIQRTQQEDSAVYLCASSRIDTQYFGPGTRLTVL.